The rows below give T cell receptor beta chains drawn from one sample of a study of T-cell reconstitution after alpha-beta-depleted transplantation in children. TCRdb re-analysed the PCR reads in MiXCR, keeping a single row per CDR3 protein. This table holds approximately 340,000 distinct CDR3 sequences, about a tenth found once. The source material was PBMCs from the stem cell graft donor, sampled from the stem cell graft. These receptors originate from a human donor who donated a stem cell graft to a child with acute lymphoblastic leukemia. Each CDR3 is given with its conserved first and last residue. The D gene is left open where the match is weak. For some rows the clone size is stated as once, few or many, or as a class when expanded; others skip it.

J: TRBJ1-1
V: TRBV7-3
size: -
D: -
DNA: TGTGCCAGCAGCGAATCGGGCAGGACTGAAGCTTTCTTT
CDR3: CASSESGRTEAFF

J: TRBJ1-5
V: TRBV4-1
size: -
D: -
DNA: TGCGCCAGCAGCCCTGAATGGGTGGGCAATCAGCCCCAGCATTTT
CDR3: CASSPEWVGNQPQHF

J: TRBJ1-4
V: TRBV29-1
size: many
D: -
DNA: TGCAGCGTTGAAGATCTTCGGGGCGGCGAAAAACTGTTTTTT
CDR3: CSVEDLRGGEKLFF

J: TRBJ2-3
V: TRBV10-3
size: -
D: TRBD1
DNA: TGTGCCATCAGCGCAATTTCTGGACAGGGCTCAGATACGCAGTATTTT
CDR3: CAISAISGQGSDTQYF

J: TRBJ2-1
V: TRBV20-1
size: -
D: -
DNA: TGCAGTGCTAGTATAGGTAGCGAGGCCTACAATGAGCAGTTCTTC
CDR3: CSASIGSEAYNEQFF

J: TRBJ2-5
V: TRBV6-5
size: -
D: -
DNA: TGTGCCAGCAGTTCGATACAGGGCGCAGAGACCCAGTACTTC
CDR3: CASSSIQGAETQYF

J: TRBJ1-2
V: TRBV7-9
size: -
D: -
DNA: TGTGCCAGCAGGCGTTCCGTGATCCCAGGGGAAGGCTACACCTTC
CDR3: CASRRSVIPGEGYTF

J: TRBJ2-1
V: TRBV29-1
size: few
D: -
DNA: TGCAGCGACCACCGGAAATCCTACAATGAGCAGTTCTTC
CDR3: CSDHRKSYNEQFF

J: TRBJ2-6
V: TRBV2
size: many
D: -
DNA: TGTGCCAGCAGTGAACTTAGACAGGCATACTCTGGGGCCAACGTCCTGACTTTC
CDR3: CASSELRQAYSGANVLTF

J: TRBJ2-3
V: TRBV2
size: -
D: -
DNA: TGTGCCAGCAGTGAGTCGGCAGTCCTCGGAAGCACAGATACGCAGTATTTT
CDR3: CASSESAVLGSTDTQYF

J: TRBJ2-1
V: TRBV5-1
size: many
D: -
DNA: TGCGCCAGCAGCGTCACAGGTCACAATGAGCAGTTCTTC
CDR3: CASSVTGHNEQFF

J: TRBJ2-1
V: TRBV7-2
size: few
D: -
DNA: TGTGCCAGCAGCTACAGGGTGTCAGGGTGGAATGAGCAGTTCTTC
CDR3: CASSYRVSGWNEQFF

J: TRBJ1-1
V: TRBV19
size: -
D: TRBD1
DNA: TGTGCCAGTAGCAAGGGGACAGGGAGGGTGAACACTGAAGCTTTCTTT
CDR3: CASSKGTGRVNTEAFF

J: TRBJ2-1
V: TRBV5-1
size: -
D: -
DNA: TGCGCCAGCTGGGCCGGGACACTAGTGGAGAATGAGCAGTTCTTC
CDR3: CASWAGTLVENEQFF

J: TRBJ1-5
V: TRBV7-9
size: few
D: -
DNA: TGTGCCAGCAGCTTAGCGGGTTCAGGCCCTCATCAGCCCCAGCATTTT
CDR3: CASSLAGSGPHQPQHF

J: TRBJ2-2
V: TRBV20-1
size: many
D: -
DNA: TGCAGTGCTAGGAGGCAGGGTGGCGGGGAGCTGTTTTTT
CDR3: CSARRQGGGELFF

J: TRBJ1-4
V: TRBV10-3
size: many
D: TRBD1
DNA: TGTGCCGCCGCGACGGACAGGGGCGAAGAAAAACTGTTTTTT
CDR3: CAAATDRGEEKLFF

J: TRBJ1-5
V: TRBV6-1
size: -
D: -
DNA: TGTGCCAGCGGGGGACGGTATAGCAATCAGCCCCAGCATTTT
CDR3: CASGGRYSNQPQHF

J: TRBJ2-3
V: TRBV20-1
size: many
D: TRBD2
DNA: TGCAGTGCTAGCCCCGGGACTAGTTGGGCAGATACGCAGTATTTT
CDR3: CSASPGTSWADTQYF

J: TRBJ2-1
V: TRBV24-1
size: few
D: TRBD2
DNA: TGTGCCACCAGTGACCACCGGACTAGCGGGAGGGGAGTAGACAATGAGCAGTTCTTC
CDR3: CATSDHRTSGRGVDNEQFF

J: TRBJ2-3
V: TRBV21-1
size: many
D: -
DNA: TGTGCCAGCAGGGGAGCTAGCCCTAGCACAGATACGCAGTATTTT
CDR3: CASRGASPSTDTQYF

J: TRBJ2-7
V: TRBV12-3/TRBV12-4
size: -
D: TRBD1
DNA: TGTGCCAGCAGCACTACAGGGGGTACTTCCGAGCAGTACTTC
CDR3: CASSTTGGTSEQYF

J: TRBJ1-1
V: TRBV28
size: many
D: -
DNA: TGTGCCAGCATTGGGAACACTGAAGCTTTCTTT
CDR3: CASIGNTEAFF

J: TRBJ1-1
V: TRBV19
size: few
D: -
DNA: TGTGCCACCTCAGGGGTCACTGAAGCTTTCTTT
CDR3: CATSGVTEAFF

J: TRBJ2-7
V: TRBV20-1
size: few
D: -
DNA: TGCAGTGCTAGTTCGGGCTATGGTAGCGTGAGCTACGAGCAGTACTTC
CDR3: CSASSGYGSVSYEQYF

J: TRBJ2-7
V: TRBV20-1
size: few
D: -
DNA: TGCAGTGCTAGTAGGTCCCATTCGGCCTCTTTCGAGCAGTACTTC
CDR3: CSASRSHSASFEQYF

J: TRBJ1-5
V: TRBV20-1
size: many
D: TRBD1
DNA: TGCAGTGCTGACAGGGGCAATCAGCCCCAGCATTTT
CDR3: CSADRGNQPQHF

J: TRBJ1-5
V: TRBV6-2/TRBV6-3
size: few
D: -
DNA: TGTGCCAGCAGTTACGGGGGTCAGCCCCAGCATTTT
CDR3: CASSYGGQPQHF

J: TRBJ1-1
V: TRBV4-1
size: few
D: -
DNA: TGCGCCAGCAGCCCAACGGGGTATGGGAACACTGAAGCTTTCTTT
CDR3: CASSPTGYGNTEAFF

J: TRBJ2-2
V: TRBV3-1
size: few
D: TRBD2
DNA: TGTGCCAGCAGCCTCGGTAGCGGGGGGAACACCGGGGAGCTGTTTTTT
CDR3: CASSLGSGGNTGELFF

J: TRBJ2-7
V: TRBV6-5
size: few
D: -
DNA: TGTGCCAGCAGTTACAGTCGCGGACCCTACGAGCAGTACTTC
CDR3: CASSYSRGPYEQYF

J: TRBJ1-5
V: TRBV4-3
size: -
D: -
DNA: TGCGCCAGCAGCCAAGATCTTTTAAGTCCCCATCAGCCCCAGCATTTT
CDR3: CASSQDLLSPHQPQHF

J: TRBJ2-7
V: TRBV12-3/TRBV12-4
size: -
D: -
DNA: TGTGCCAGCAGTTTAAGGTCAGGGGTTGCCGAGCAGTACTTC
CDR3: CASSLRSGVAEQYF

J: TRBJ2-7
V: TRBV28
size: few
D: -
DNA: TGTGCCAGCAGTTTAGGAGTCCAGTCCTACGAGCAGTACTTC
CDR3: CASSLGVQSYEQYF

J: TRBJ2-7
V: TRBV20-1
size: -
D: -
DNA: TGCAGTGCTAGACGAGGGACGAGCTCCTACGAGCAGTACTTC
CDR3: CSARRGTSSYEQYF

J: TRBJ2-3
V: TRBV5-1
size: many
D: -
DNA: TGCGCCAGCAGGGACAGCACAGATACGCAGTATTTT
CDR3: CASRDSTDTQYF

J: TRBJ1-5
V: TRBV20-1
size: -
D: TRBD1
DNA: TGCAGTGCCAGGACCGGGACAGCGAGCAATCAGCCCCAGCATTTT
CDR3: CSARTGTASNQPQHF

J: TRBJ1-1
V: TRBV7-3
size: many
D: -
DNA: TGTGCCAGCAGCTTAACGGGGTTCACTGAAGCTTTCTTT
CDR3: CASSLTGFTEAFF

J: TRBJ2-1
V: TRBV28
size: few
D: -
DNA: TGTGCCAGCAGTTTAGACCACTACAATGAGCAGTTCTTC
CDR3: CASSLDHYNEQFF

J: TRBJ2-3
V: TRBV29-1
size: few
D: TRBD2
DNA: TGCAGCGTTGAAGCTACAGCGGGAGGATTCGCAGATACGCAGTATTTT
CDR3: CSVEATAGGFADTQYF

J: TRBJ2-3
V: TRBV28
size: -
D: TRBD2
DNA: TGTGCCAGCAGCCTCCAAACCAGCGGGAGAGGAACAGATACGCAGTATTTT
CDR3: CASSLQTSGRGTDTQYF

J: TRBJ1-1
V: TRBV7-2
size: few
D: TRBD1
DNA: TGTGCCAGCAGCTTGACCGGGACAGGGCACACTGAAGCTTTCTTT
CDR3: CASSLTGTGHTEAFF

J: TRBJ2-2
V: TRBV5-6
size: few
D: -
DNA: TGTGCCAGCAGCGACGGATCGGGAGACACCGGGGAGCTGTTTTTT
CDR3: CASSDGSGDTGELFF

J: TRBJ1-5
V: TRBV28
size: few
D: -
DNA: TGTGCCAGCAGTTTATGGGGAGACTATAGCAATCAGCCCCAGCATTTT
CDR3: CASSLWGDYSNQPQHF

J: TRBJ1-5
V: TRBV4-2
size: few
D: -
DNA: TGTGCCAGCAGCCAAGATTTGAGGGTCAATGGCAATCAGCCCCAGCATTTT
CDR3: CASSQDLRVNGNQPQHF

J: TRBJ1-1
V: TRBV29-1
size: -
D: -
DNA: TGCAGCGTTAGGGGGTACGGGAACACTGAAGCTTTCTTT
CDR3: CSVRGYGNTEAFF